This T cell receptor beta chain derives from a study of PD-1 and CTLA-4 blockade in melanoma. Using immunoSEQ multiplex PCR, the repertoire was profiled, and TCRdb retains in-frame clones only, with some absent. The sample lists approximately 33,000 clones; approximately 90% were seen once. Germline V gives CDR1 MNHEY, CDR2 SVGAGI. CDR3 length: 15 amino acids. V lost 4 bases, J lost 9 bases, and 11 bases stayed unmatched. The sequence was collected from a human donor with melanoma. Material: CD8+ T cells from peripheral blood, obtained from a patient given anti-PD-1 treatment. The genes are TRBV6-5 and TRBJ2-1, with TRBD2 matching 8 bases. CDR3 sequence: CASSSGGSGNFEQFF. As DNA, the CDR3 is TGTGCCAGCAGTTCCGGCGGTAGCGGGAATTTTGAGCAGTTCTTC.